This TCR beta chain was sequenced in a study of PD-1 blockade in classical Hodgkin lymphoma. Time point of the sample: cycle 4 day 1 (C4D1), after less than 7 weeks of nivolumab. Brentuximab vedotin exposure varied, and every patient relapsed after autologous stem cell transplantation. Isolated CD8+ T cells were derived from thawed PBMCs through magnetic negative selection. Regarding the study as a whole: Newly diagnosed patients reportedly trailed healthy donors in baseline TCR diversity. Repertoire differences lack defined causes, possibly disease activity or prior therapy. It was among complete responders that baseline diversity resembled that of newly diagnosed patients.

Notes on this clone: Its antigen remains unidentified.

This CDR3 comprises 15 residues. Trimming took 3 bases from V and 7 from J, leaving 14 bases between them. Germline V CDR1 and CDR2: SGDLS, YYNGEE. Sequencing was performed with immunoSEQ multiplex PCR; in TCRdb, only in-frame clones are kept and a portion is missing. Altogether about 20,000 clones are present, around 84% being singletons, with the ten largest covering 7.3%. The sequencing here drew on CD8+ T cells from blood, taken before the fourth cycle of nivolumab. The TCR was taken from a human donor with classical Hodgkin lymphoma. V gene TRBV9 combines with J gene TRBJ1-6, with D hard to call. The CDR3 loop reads CASSDRENPNSPLHF. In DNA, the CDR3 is TGTGCCAGCAGCGATAGGGAGAACCCAAATTCACCCCTCCACTTT. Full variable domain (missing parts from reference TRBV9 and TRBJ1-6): DSGVTQTPKHLITATGQRVTLRCSPRSGDLSVYWYQQSLDQGLQFLIQYYNGEERAKGNILERFSAQQFPDLHSELNLSSLELGDSALYFCASSDRENPNSPLHFGNGTRLTVT.